This is a list of T cell receptor beta chains from one sample in a study of blood T cell repertoires in COVID-19. Clones were read by immunoSEQ multiplex PCR, and TCRdb kept only the in-frame ones, dropping some. The repertoire includes 53,000 or so clones, 75% to 95% of them detected once, and about 6% sits in the top ten. Material: peripheral blood. These receptors came from a man aged 40-49 years with acute or convalescent COVID-19. The CDR3 runs from the conserved cysteine through the conserved F or W. The order of the fields is V gene, clone size, J gene, D gene, CDR3 DNA, CDR3 protein. A D gene is named only where the DNA matches it firmly. Size is stated for part of the rows, as once, few or many counts, or as a class when the clone is expanded.

>TRBV10-2|NA|TRBJ2-1|TRBD2
TGCGCCAGCGGGGGGGACTCCCCAAGATTATTCTACAATGAGCAGTTCTTC
CASGGDSPRLFYNEQFF
>TRBV7-2|NA|TRBJ1-1|NA
TGTGCCAGCAGCCTCAGGGGTGTAGGCACTGAAGCTTTCTTT
CASSLRGVGTEAFF
>TRBV29-1|once|TRBJ2-7|NA
TGCAGCGTTGATCTGGCGGGCGAGCAGTACTTC
CSVDLAGEQYF
>TRBV7-9|few|TRBJ2-5|NA
TGTGCCAGCAGCTTAGAGGGGCGGACACAAGAGACCCAGTACTTC
CASSLEGRTQETQYF
>TRBV5-1|NA|TRBJ1-4|TRBD1
TGCGCCAGCAGCTCGGGACAGGTTATTGAAAAACTGTTTTTT
CASSSGQVIEKLFF
>TRBV5-1|NA|TRBJ1-6|NA
TGCGCCAGCAGCTTGAAATCAGATTCACCCCTCCACTTT
CASSLKSDSPLHF
>TRBV19|once|TRBJ2-1|TRBD2
TGTGCCAGCCGGAGGGCTAGCGGTTACAATGAGCAGTTCTTC
CASRRASGYNEQFF
>TRBV18|NA|TRBJ2-1|TRBD2
TGTGCCAGCTCACCTCTTCGAACTAGCGGGAGATCCAATGAGCAGTTCTTC
CASSPLRTSGRSNEQFF
>TRBV10-3|NA|TRBJ1-5|TRBD1
TGTGCCATCAGGGACAGGGACGGGCAGCCCCAGCATTTT
CAIRDRDGQPQHF
>TRBV5-1|NA|TRBJ2-1|NA
TGCGCCAGCAGCTTGGCCGACCGGCTAGAGCCGTTCTTC
CASSLADRLEPFF
>TRBV2|NA|TRBJ2-1|TRBD2
TGTGCCAGCAGTCGGGGACTAGCGGGAATCCTTTCCTCCTACAATGAGCAGTTCTTC
CASSRGLAGILSSYNEQFF
>TRBV7-2|NA|TRBJ2-5|TRBD2
TGTGCCAGCAGCCAGGACCGGGGGACTAGCGGGAGTAAGAAGACCCAGTACTTC
CASSQDRGTSGSKKTQYF
>TRBV19|NA|TRBJ2-3|TRBD1
TGTGCCAGTAGAAGACCCGGGACAGGGGCCGAAGATACGCAGTATTTT
CASRRPGTGAEDTQYF
>TRBV15|NA|TRBJ2-4|TRBD1
TGTGCCACCAGCAGAGTCCTAGGGACAGAAAACATTCAGTACTTC
CATSRVLGTENIQYF
>TRBV5-5|NA|TRBJ2-7|NA
TGTGCCAGCAGCTGGCTGCTTGAGGTGGCCTCGTACGAGCAGTACTTC
CASSWLLEVASYEQYF